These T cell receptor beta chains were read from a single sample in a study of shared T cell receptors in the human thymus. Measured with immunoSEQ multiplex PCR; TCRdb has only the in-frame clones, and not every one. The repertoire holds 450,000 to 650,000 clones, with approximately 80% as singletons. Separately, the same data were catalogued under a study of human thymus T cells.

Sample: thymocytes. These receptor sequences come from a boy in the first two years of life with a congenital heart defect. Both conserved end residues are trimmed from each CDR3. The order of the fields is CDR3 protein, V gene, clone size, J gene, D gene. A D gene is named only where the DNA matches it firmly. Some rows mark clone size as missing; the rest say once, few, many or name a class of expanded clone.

CDR3aa: ASGGAGDRCTEAF
v_gene: TRBV19
abundance: .
j_gene: TRBJ1-1
d_gene: .

CDR3aa: ASSPTGGGFLYGYT
v_gene: TRBV7-9
abundance: .
j_gene: TRBJ1-2
d_gene: TRBD1

CDR3aa: ASSHGGKGTDTQY
v_gene: TRBV23-1
abundance: .
j_gene: TRBJ2-3
d_gene: .

CDR3aa: ATSNAGGGSPSQMPYEQY
v_gene: TRBV15
abundance: .
j_gene: TRBJ2-7
d_gene: .

CDR3aa: ASSEAWRLAGYLHEQY
v_gene: TRBV6-1
abundance: .
j_gene: TRBJ2-7
d_gene: TRBD2

CDR3aa: ASSAPVGGGGTYEQY
v_gene: TRBV25-1
abundance: few
j_gene: TRBJ2-7
d_gene: TRBD2

CDR3aa: ASPAGTGVPDTQY
v_gene: TRBV2
abundance: .
j_gene: TRBJ2-3
d_gene: TRBD1

CDR3aa: ASSRQSSYNEQF
v_gene: TRBV4-3
abundance: once
j_gene: TRBJ2-1
d_gene: .

CDR3aa: AWSEKTGTRNEQF
v_gene: TRBV30
abundance: .
j_gene: TRBJ2-1
d_gene: TRBD2

CDR3aa: ASSPRRQETQY
v_gene: TRBV18
abundance: .
j_gene: TRBJ2-5
d_gene: .

CDR3aa: ASSPLAGSHNEQF
v_gene: TRBV13
abundance: once
j_gene: TRBJ2-1
d_gene: TRBD2

CDR3aa: ASSPLDRGDEQY
v_gene: TRBV9
abundance: .
j_gene: .
d_gene: TRBD1

CDR3aa: ASTTQGDTQY
v_gene: TRBV4-2
abundance: .
j_gene: TRBJ2-3
d_gene: .

CDR3aa: ASSLGPQGPTNTEAF
v_gene: TRBV11-2
abundance: .
j_gene: TRBJ1-1
d_gene: .

CDR3aa: ASSYYSGSEGEQY
v_gene: TRBV7-2
abundance: .
j_gene: TRBJ2-7
d_gene: TRBD2

CDR3aa: ASSRDYRYQETQY
v_gene: TRBV9
abundance: .
j_gene: TRBJ2-5
d_gene: TRBD2

CDR3aa: AWRSPRGRASNEQF
v_gene: TRBV30
abundance: few
j_gene: TRBJ2-1
d_gene: TRBD2

CDR3aa: ASNPTGMNTEAF
v_gene: TRBV19
abundance: few
j_gene: TRBJ1-1
d_gene: .

CDR3aa: SVVAGPRSSYNEQF
v_gene: TRBV29-1
abundance: .
j_gene: TRBJ2-1
d_gene: .

CDR3aa: TSGSLAGGYNEQF
v_gene: TRBV1
abundance: .
j_gene: TRBJ2-1
d_gene: .

CDR3aa: ASSEFLQQVPNYGYT
v_gene: TRBV10-2
abundance: .
j_gene: TRBJ1-2
d_gene: .

CDR3aa: ATSRPRTGSGSRETQY
v_gene: TRBV15
abundance: .
j_gene: TRBJ2-5
d_gene: TRBD1

CDR3aa: ASRSGTGKTNYGYT
v_gene: TRBV5-4
abundance: few
j_gene: TRBJ1-2
d_gene: TRBD1

CDR3aa: ASGHGLEKHSLNSYEQY
v_gene: TRBV2
abundance: .
j_gene: TRBJ2-7
d_gene: .

CDR3aa: ASPAGWTYEQY
v_gene: TRBV27
abundance: few
j_gene: TRBJ2-7
d_gene: .

CDR3aa: ASSPPGLAAYNEQF
v_gene: TRBV28
abundance: .
j_gene: TRBJ2-1
d_gene: TRBD2

CDR3aa: ASSVRPGLATEQY
v_gene: TRBV6-1
abundance: .
j_gene: TRBJ2-7
d_gene: TRBD2

CDR3aa: ASRLEEVPGRSSYEQY
v_gene: TRBV12-2
abundance: .
j_gene: TRBJ2-7
d_gene: .

CDR3aa: ASSLYQQGTLYNEQF
v_gene: TRBV5-6
abundance: few
j_gene: TRBJ2-1
d_gene: .

CDR3aa: SVTGQGQTQY
v_gene: TRBV29-1
abundance: few
j_gene: TRBJ2-5
d_gene: TRBD1

CDR3aa: ASSIWLADIRSEQF
v_gene: TRBV19
abundance: few
j_gene: TRBJ2-1
d_gene: TRBD2

CDR3aa: ASSPLAGVGSDTQY
v_gene: TRBV7-8
abundance: .
j_gene: TRBJ2-3
d_gene: TRBD2

CDR3aa: ASSLVGGRLETQY
v_gene: TRBV5-1
abundance: .
j_gene: TRBJ2-5
d_gene: TRBD2

CDR3aa: ASREGGYGYT
v_gene: TRBV6-5
abundance: .
j_gene: TRBJ1-2
d_gene: .

CDR3aa: AWSVPGTSGSSYEQY
v_gene: TRBV30
abundance: few
j_gene: TRBJ2-7
d_gene: TRBD2

CDR3aa: ASSGTSGSPYEQY
v_gene: TRBV2
abundance: .
j_gene: TRBJ2-7
d_gene: TRBD2

CDR3aa: ASSLQDRGQETQY
v_gene: TRBV7-2
abundance: .
j_gene: TRBJ2-5
d_gene: TRBD1

CDR3aa: ASSVAGSNRESNEKLF
v_gene: TRBV9
abundance: once
j_gene: TRBJ1-4
d_gene: .

CDR3aa: ASSQGSSAIYNEQF
v_gene: TRBV4-1
abundance: .
j_gene: TRBJ2-1
d_gene: .

CDR3aa: SANPDRGSGANVLT
v_gene: TRBV29-1
abundance: few
j_gene: TRBJ2-6
d_gene: TRBD1

CDR3aa: ASRGGNWPQH
v_gene: TRBV28
abundance: .
j_gene: TRBJ1-5
d_gene: .

CDR3aa: ASSIPLRGQVTDTQY
v_gene: TRBV7-2
abundance: .
j_gene: TRBJ2-3
d_gene: TRBD1

CDR3aa: ASSQGNRSNYGYT
v_gene: TRBV4-1
abundance: few
j_gene: TRBJ1-2
d_gene: .

CDR3aa: ASSLAVAPSAGYEQY
v_gene: TRBV7-8
abundance: few
j_gene: TRBJ2-7
d_gene: .

CDR3aa: ASDRSETG
v_gene: TRBV12-5
abundance: .
j_gene: TRBJ2-7
d_gene: .

CDR3aa: ASRLPGLGSEQY
v_gene: TRBV5-1
abundance: .
j_gene: TRBJ2-7
d_gene: .

CDR3aa: ASSYSYRGTDTQY
v_gene: TRBV6-5
abundance: .
j_gene: TRBJ2-3
d_gene: .

CDR3aa: ASSQGAQGAYGYT
v_gene: TRBV4-2
abundance: .
j_gene: TRBJ1-2
d_gene: TRBD1

CDR3aa: ASSEALAEGNTIY
v_gene: TRBV2
abundance: few
j_gene: TRBJ1-3
d_gene: .

CDR3aa: ASSQDRLAELGEQY
v_gene: TRBV4-1
abundance: .
j_gene: TRBJ2-7
d_gene: TRBD2

CDR3aa: ASSPPGLASLGSNEQF
v_gene: TRBV7-8
abundance: few
j_gene: TRBJ2-1
d_gene: TRBD2

CDR3aa: ASSFLPGTRVTEAF
v_gene: TRBV5-5
abundance: once
j_gene: TRBJ1-1
d_gene: .

CDR3aa: ASSYSSNGTNYEQY
v_gene: TRBV6-5
abundance: few
j_gene: TRBJ2-7
d_gene: .

CDR3aa: ASSPLPVGARYNEQF
v_gene: TRBV27
abundance: .
j_gene: TRBJ2-1
d_gene: .

CDR3aa: ASSFTGTRSRGPYEQY
v_gene: TRBV13
abundance: few
j_gene: TRBJ2-7
d_gene: TRBD2

CDR3aa: AWSVRDLPEAQY
v_gene: TRBV30
abundance: .
j_gene: TRBJ2-5
d_gene: .

CDR3aa: AWRVTGQGAADTQY
v_gene: TRBV30
abundance: .
j_gene: TRBJ2-3
d_gene: TRBD1

CDR3aa: ASSQRLAGETDTQY
v_gene: TRBV4-3
abundance: few
j_gene: TRBJ2-3
d_gene: TRBD2

CDR3aa: AWSGGTGHQH
v_gene: TRBV30
abundance: .
j_gene: TRBJ1-5
d_gene: .